These 18 T cell receptor beta chains originate from one sample sequenced in a study of blood T cell repertoires in COVID-19. TCRdb's copy holds only in-frame clones and misses some; the assay was immunoSEQ multiplex PCR. The sample consists of roughly 100,000 clones, more than 80% of them appearing once. Sequencing was done on a sample of peripheral blood. The source of these receptors is a woman aged 55-75 years with acute or convalescent COVID-19.

The chain uses TRBV10-3 and TRBJ2-7, with TRBD1 matching 10 bases. J gave up 6 bases and V 6 bases, and 11 bases lay outside the gene matches. This CDR3 comprises 15 residues. CDR1 and CDR2 from the germline V gene are ENHRY and SYGVKD. In DNA form, the CDR3 reads TGTGCCATCAGGAGACAGGGGGCTGAACTGGGCGAGCAGTACTTC. Its protein product is CAIRRQGAELGEQYF.

J is TRBJ1-1 and V is TRBV18; the D is unclear. Germline V gene sequence: CDR1 KGHSH, CDR2 LQKENI. The CDR3 runs 13 residues. The ends were cut back, 2 bases at V and 8 bases at J, with 12 bases in the middle. For the CDR3, the DNA is TGTGCCAGCTCACCAAGATTAGAGAGCGAAGCTTTCTTT. Translation: CASSPRLESEAFF.

V usage is TRBV11-2 and J usage is TRBJ1-3; D ambiguous. Trimming stripped 1 base from V and 3 bases from J, with 4 bases between. Germline V gene data show CDR1 as SGHAT and CDR2 as FQNNGV. There are 13 residues in the CDR3. In DNA form, the CDR3 reads TGTGCCAGCAGCTTAGTCCATGGAAACACCATATATTTT. Its translation: CASSLVHGNTIYF.

J is TRBJ1-1 and V is TRBV11-2; weak D call: TRBD1 (6 bases). The CDR3 is 14 amino acids. The germline gives CDR1 SGHAT, CDR2 FQNNGV. V was shortened by 3 bases and J by 4 bases, with 12 bases between the two germline ends. For the CDR3, the DNA is TGTGCCAGCAGCTTTGGCAGGGGCAGCACTGAAGCTTTCTTT. Its translation is CASSFGRGSTEAFF.

The J gene is TRBJ1-1, the V gene TRBV2; 9 bases are a match to TRBD1. This CDR3 comprises 13 residues. Germline V CDR1 and CDR2: SNHLY, FYNNEI. Trimming removed 10 bases from V and 0 bases from J; junction bases left unmatched: 3. CDR3 sequence (DNA): TGTGCCACTTGGGACAGGGTGAACACTGAAGCTTTCTTT. Amino acid sequence: CATWDRVNTEAFF.

CDR3 in amino acids: CASSSMYEQYF. CDR3 DNA sequence: TGTGCCAGCAGTTCCATGTACGAGCAGTACTTC. The rearrangement links TRBV28 to TRBJ2-7; D unresolved. The CDR3 has 11 residues. CDR1 is MDHEN and CDR2 is SYDVKM in the germline V gene. V lost 4 bases and J lost 4, with 5 bases in between.

This clone was counted only a few times. The genes are TRBV11-3 and TRBJ1-1; a weak D match, TRBD1 (5 bases). The V end lost 3 bases, the J end lost 3 bases, and 8 bases lay between the germline ends. Germline-derived CDR1 and CDR2 are SGHNT and YENEEA. This CDR3 is 13 amino acids long. In nucleotides, the CDR3 is TGTGCCAGCAGCTTCGGGGGGGACACTGAAGCTTTCTTT. It translates to CASSFGGDTEAFF.

The gene calls are TRBV5-6 and TRBJ1-2; TRBD1 agrees at 7 bases. The V gene's germline CDR1 is SGHDT and CDR2 YYEEEE. The CDR3 runs 17 residues. Trimming cost V 2 bases and J 0 bases; bases outside gene matches: 10. The CDR3 DNA is TGTGCCAGCAGCTTTTCCGGGACAGTTATTTCTAACTATGGCTACACCTTC. Translating it yields CASSFSGTVISNYGYTF.

The chain recombines TRBV30 with TRBJ1-4; TRBD1 agrees at 8 bases. CDR1 is GTSNPN, CDR2 SVGIG, per germline (reference sequence). The CDR3 has 14 residues. Losses at the gene ends were 1 base for V and 6 bases for J; bases not matched to a gene: 4. In nucleotides, the CDR3 is TGTGCCTGGAGTGCCATGGGACAGGATGAAAAACTGTTTTTT. It is translated as CAWSAMGQDEKLFF.

J is TRBJ1-1 and V is TRBV2, with 7 bases aligning to TRBD1. Looked up from germline, CDR1 is SNHLY and CDR2 is FYNNEI. The CDR3 extends over 14 amino acids. J lost 7 bases, V lost 5 bases, and 10 bases had no gene match. The CDR3 loop is CASSKGGTLGEAFF. CDR3 in DNA: TGTGCCAGCAGTAAAGGGGGCACTTTGGGTGAAGCTTTCTTT.

V usage is TRBV4-1 and J usage is TRBJ1-4; 7 positions match TRBD1. Per the germline V gene, CDR1 is MGHRA and CDR2 is YSYEKL. V lost 0 bases, J lost 3 bases, and 4 bases stayed unmatched. The CDR3 has 16 amino acids. The DNA for the CDR3 is TGCGCCAGCAGCCAAGATCCGCAGGGGGCTAATGAAAAACTGTTTTTT. Encoded protein: CASSQDPQGANEKLFF.

The rearrangement joins TRBV19 to TRBJ2-7, with 13 bases aligning to TRBD2. Germline-derived CDR1 and CDR2 are LNHDA and SQIVND (reference sequence). V shed 1 base, J shed 2 bases, and the junction held 2 bases outside the gene matches. CDR3 length equals 16 residues. CDR3 amino acids: CASSIGTSGSPYEQYF. DNA of the CDR3: TGTGCCAGTAGTATAGGGACTAGCGGGAGCCCCTACGAGCAGTACTTC. Full variable domain (remainder filled in from reference TRBV19 and TRBJ2-7): DGGITQSPKYLFRKEGQNVTLSCEQNLNHDAMYWYRQDPGQGLRLIYYSQIVNDFQKGDIAEGYSVSREKKESFPLTVTSAQKNPTAFYLCASSIGTSGSPYEQYFGPGTRLTVT.

This clone was observed a handful of times. The gene calls are TRBV7-2 and TRBJ2-3, with D possibly matching TRBD2 (6 bases). V shed 5 bases and J shed 5 bases, with 17 bases lying between them. Germline V gene sequence: CDR1 SGHTA, CDR2 FQGNSA. CDR3 size: 15 residues. CDR3 residues: CASSPRRGAGDTQYF. CDR3 nucleotide sequence: TGTGCCAGCAGCCCTCGTCGCGGGGCGGGAGATACGCAGTATTTT.

This clone was picked up a small number of times. The V and J genes are TRBV28 and TRBJ1-2; TRBD1 might be the D (5 bases). Germline CDR1 is MDHEN and CDR2 is SYDVKM. The V and J ends lost 1 base and 0 bases respectively, with 9 bases between them. This CDR3 is 15 amino acids long. In nucleotides, the CDR3 is TGTGCCAGCAGTTTATTGGCCAGGGCTAACTATGGCTACACCTTC. Protein product: CASSLLARANYGYTF.

The rearrangement uses TRBV6-5 and TRBJ2-2; 11 bases are shared with TRBD2. V trimming: 4 bases; J trimming: 5 bases; junction bases outside the gene matches: 6. CDR1 and CDR2 from the germline V gene are MNHEY and SVGAGI. This CDR3 region has 16 residues. The CDR3 loop is CASSFLAGGVTGELFF. In nucleotides, the CDR3 is TGTGCCAGCAGTTTTCTAGCGGGAGGCGTTACCGGGGAGCTGTTTTTT.

The chain has TRBV3-1 (or the pseudogene TRBV3-2) and TRBJ2-3, with 7 positions matching TRBD2. In germline, CDR1 is LGHDT, CDR2 YNNKEL (reference sequence). J lost 5 bases, V lost 5 bases, and 7 bases had no gene match. This CDR3 is built from 14 residues. As DNA, the CDR3 is TGTGCCAGCAGCTTCCGCGGGAGAGGAGATACGCAGTATTTT. Its protein product is CASSFRGRGDTQYF.

The chain couples TRBV6-5 to TRBJ1-2, with D hard to call. The CDR3 runs 13 residues. The V gene lost 7 bases and the J gene lost 2 bases, with 11 bases spanning the gap. Germline V gives CDR1 MNHEY, CDR2 SVGAGI. CDR3 nucleotides: TGTGCCAGCACCGTGCCCGGGAACTATGGCTACACCTTC. It codes for CASTVPGNYGYTF.

The chain carries TRBV7-2 and TRBJ2-5, with TRBD2 matching 8 bases. This CDR3 region has 15 residues. Trimming removed 9 bases from V and 1 base from J; junction bases left unmatched: 10. Germline CDR1 is SGHTA and CDR2 is FQGNSA. The CDR3 bases are TGTGCCAGTACCATTGGACGGGGGGGCCAAGAGACCCAGTACTTC. This encodes CASTIGRGGQETQYF.